The sequence of this T cell receptor (beta chain) was determined in a study of T-cell reconstitution after alpha-beta-depleted transplantation in children. TCRbeta library construction was performed incorporating unique molecular identifiers. TCRdb reprocessed the PCR reads with MiXCR, giving one entry per CDR3 protein. The sample gives roughly 120,000 distinct CDR3 sequences, approximately 10% of which show up once; around 8.2% is in the top ten. The V gene's germline CDR1 is KGHSH and CDR2 LQKENI. Trimming took 3 bases from V and 4 from J, leaving 30 bases between them. The CDR3 runs to 20 residues.

The clonotype originates from a human donor who donated a stem cell graft to a child with acute lymphoblastic leukemia. The genes are TRBV18 and TRBJ1-2; no firm D call. This specimen consisted of PBMCs from the stem cell graft donor, obtained from the stem cell graft. The CDR3 loop reads CASSPRTWGAEALSGYGYTF. In nucleotides, the CDR3 is TGTGCCAGCTCACCCCGTACCTGGGGTGCAGAGGCCCTATCAGGCTATGGCTACACCTTC.